One and the same sample provided the 27 T cell receptor beta chains below, sequenced in a study of response to subunit inactivated influenza vaccine. TCRdb reprocessed the RT-PCR reads via MiXCR and lists one record per CDR3 protein. The sample contains roughly 520,000 distinct CDR3 sequences, 25% of which appear only once. The sample was CD4+ T cells sorted from PBMCs, taken approximately 5 days after vaccination. The receptor source for this set is a man in his fifties who received an inactivated influenza vaccine.

This clonotype was observed a few times. This sequence joins TRBV3-1 and TRBJ1-2; 7 bases align to TRBD1. Germline V gene data show CDR1 as LGHDT and CDR2 as YNNKEL (reference sequence). The CDR3 extends over 15 amino acids. Trimming cost V 0 bases and J 7 bases; bases outside gene matches: 8. CDR3 in amino acids: CASSQEIGGYSGYTF. The CDR3 DNA reads as TGTGCCAGCAGCCAAGAAATAGGGGGCTACTCTGGCTACACCTTC.

This chain joins TRBV7-6 and TRBJ1-3; the D is unclear. The ends were cut back, 4 bases at V and 1 base at J, with 11 bases in the middle. The CDR3 contains 15 residues. CDR1 and CDR2 (germline): SGHVS, FNYEAQ. CDR3 nucleotide sequence: TGTGCCAGCAGCTCCAGCCGTAGGTCTGGAAACACCATATATTTT. It translates to CASSSSRRSGNTIYF.

This chain links TRBV7-8 with TRBJ1-6, with D maybe TRBD1 (5 bases). V was cut by 6 bases and J by 7 bases, with 16 bases left in between. CDR3 size: 15 residues. Germline lookup yields CDR1 SGHVS and CDR2 FQNEAQ. CDR3 amino acids: CASSRGHRSNSPLHF. The CDR3 bases are TGTGCCAGCAGTCGAGGACACCGGTCGAATTCACCCCTCCACTTT.

The table lists this clonotype with a few counts. This rearrangement joins TRBV5-6 to TRBJ2-7, with 8 bases aligning to TRBD2. CDR3 length: 14 amino acids. V lost 5 bases to trimming and J lost 3 bases; unmatched junction nucleotides: 7. The germline V gene encodes CDR1 SGHDT and CDR2 YYEEEE. CDR3 amino acids: CASRIAGRGYEQYF. In DNA, the CDR3 is TGTGCCAGCAGGATAGCGGGACGGGGCTACGAGCAGTACTTC.

This clonotype has more than one count but fewer than ten. The rearrangement joins TRBV7-9 to TRBJ1-4, with D tentatively TRBD1 (6 bases). The CDR3 is 15 amino acids. The V and J ends lost 6 bases and 0 bases respectively, with 11 bases between them. Germline CDR1 and CDR2: SEHNR and FQNEAQ (reference sequence). The CDR3 bases are TGTGCCAGCAGTCTTAAGGGGGCAACTAATGAAAAACTGTTTTTT. It codes for CASSLKGATNEKLFF. Looking up the rest from reference TRBV7-9 and TRBJ1-4 gives the full variable domain: DTGVSQNPRHKITKRGQNVTFRCDPISEHNRLYWYRQTLGQGPEFLTYFQNEAQLEKSRLLSDRFSAERPKGSFSTLEIQRTEQGDSAMYLCASSLKGATNEKLFFGSGTQLSVL.

This rearrangement joins TRBV7-2 to TRBJ2-3; 7 bases line up with TRBD2. Germline V gene sequence: CDR1 SGHTA, CDR2 FQGNSA. The CDR3 length is 12 residues. The V gene end was trimmed by 5 bases and the J gene end by 12 bases; junction bases not matched to a gene: 8. The CDR3 DNA follows: TGTGCCAGCAGCCTGAGCGGGGTGGGACAGTATTTT. The encoded protein is CASSLSGVGQYF.

This clonotype occurred a few times. This rearrangement joins TRBV28 to TRBJ2-7; the D call may be TRBD1 or TRBD2 (6 bases each). The CDR3 consists of 14 residues. Looked up from germline, CDR1 is MDHEN and CDR2 is SYDVKM. Trimming shortened V by 3 bases and J by 2 bases, and 11 bases separated the two germline ends. CDR3 coding DNA: TGTGCCAGCAGTTTGGTGCGGGACACCTACGAGCAGTACTTC. This encodes CASSLVRDTYEQYF.

This clonotype was counted between two and nine times. The chain joins TRBV7-2 to TRBJ2-7, with 11 bases lining up with TRBD2. J was trimmed by 2 bases and V by 7 bases; bases with no gene match: 4. The CDR3 covers 14 residues. CDR1 and CDR2 (germline): SGHTA, FQGNSA. DNA of the CDR3: TGTGCCAGCACACTAGCGGGAGCCCCCTACGAGCAGTACTTC. This codes for CASTLAGAPYEQYF.

This clonotype was seen a few times. The CDR3 loop is CASSQLGGEQFF. For the CDR3, the DNA is TGTGCCAGCAGTCAATTGGGGGGAGAGCAGTTCTTC. V usage is TRBV7-2 and J usage is TRBJ2-1, with a tentative D call TRBD2 (6 bases). This CDR3 region has 12 residues. CDR1 SGHTA and CDR2 FQGNSA come from the germline V gene. V was clipped by 6 bases and J by 10 bases, with 13 bases between them.

The chain is built from TRBV7-6 and TRBJ2-7; 7 positions match TRBD2. CDR1 is SGHVS and CDR2 is FNYEAQ in the germline V gene. This CDR3 is 15 amino acids long. V trimming: 5 bases; J trimming: 0 bases; junction bases outside the gene matches: 7. The CDR3 DNA reads TGTGCCAGCAGCCCCGGGGGGAAGAGCTCCTACGAGCAGTACTTC. This sequence encodes CASSPGGKSSYEQYF.

J is TRBJ1-1 and V is TRBV5-1; the D is unclear. Germline-derived CDR1 and CDR2 are SGHRS and YFSETQ. V lost 0 bases and J 5 bases, leaving 14 bases between the germline ends. CDR3 length: 15 residues. CDR3 sequence: CASSLVASEGTEAFF. CDR3 bases: TGCGCCAGCAGCTTGGTGGCCTCCGAAGGGACTGAAGCTTTCTTT.

The gene calls are TRBV5-4 and TRBJ2-5; 7 nucleotides align to TRBD2. The CDR3 totals 15 residues. Trimming removed 4 bases from V and 5 bases from J; junction bases left unmatched: 11. The V gene's germline CDR1 is SGHNT and CDR2 YYREEE (reference sequence). For the CDR3, the DNA is TGTGCCAGCAGCATGGGGGGGGGGTTGATTGAGACCCAGTACTTC. This codes for CASSMGGGLIETQYF. The variable domain in full, with the rest retrieved from reference TRBV5-4 and TRBJ2-5, is ETGVTQSPTHLIKTRGQQVTLRCSSQSGHNTVSWYQQALGQGPQFIFQYYREEENGRGNFPPRFSGLQFPNYSSELNVNALELDDSALYLCASSMGGGLIETQYFGPGTRLLVL.

This chain links TRBV28 with TRBJ2-5, with a weak D call TRBD2 (6 bases). V shed 8 bases and J shed 5 bases, with 6 bases lying between them. CDR1 and CDR2 (germline): MDHEN, SYDVKM. The CDR3 length is 10 residues. The CDR3 region has the DNA TGTGCCAGCGCGGGGGAGACCCAGTACTTC. Translated: CASAGETQYF.

This clonotype appeared a few times. V and J are TRBV20-1 and TRBJ1-2, with 12 bases matching TRBD1. CDR1 and CDR2 from the germline V gene are DFQATT and SNEGSKA (reference sequence). The CDR3 is 16 residues long. V was pared by 4 bases and J by 1 base, with 7 bases of the junction left unmatched. The CDR3 sequence is CSATTGQGASNYGYTF. CDR3 nucleotides: TGCAGTGCTACTACGGGACAGGGGGCCAGTAACTATGGCTACACCTTC.

This clonotype was counted a single time. The chain couples TRBV5-1 to TRBJ2-2, with TRBD2 identical over 7 bases. The CDR3 length is 16 residues. The trim removed 0 bases at V and 0 bases at J, leaving 2 bases unmatched. The germline CDR1 and CDR2 sequences are SGHRS and YFSETQ. The CDR3 DNA reads as TGCGCCAGCAGCTTGGATCTAGCGGCGAACACCGGGGAGCTGTTTTTT. Its translation is CASSLDLAANTGELFF.

This clonotype was counted only a few times. The chain uses TRBV20-1 and TRBJ1-2; tentatively, D is TRBD1 (6 bases). CDR3 length: 14 amino acids. The V gene's germline CDR1 is DFQATT and CDR2 SNEGSKA (reference sequence). Trimming took 6 bases from V and 7 from J, leaving 21 bases between them. The CDR3 bases are TGCAGTGCATACCGGGACACAGTGTCTCGTGGCTACACCTTC. Translating it yields CSAYRDTVSRGYTF.

This clonotype has only a few counts. The chain couples TRBV7-2 to TRBJ2-7, with D unresolved. The germline V gene has CDR1 SGHTA and CDR2 FQGNSA. The CDR3 contains 14 residues. The V gene lost 1 base and the J gene lost 3 bases, with 10 bases spanning the gap. CDR3 residues: CASSLVQQNYEQYF. CDR3 nucleotides: TGTGCCAGCAGCTTAGTGCAACAGAACTACGAGCAGTACTTC.

This chain connects TRBV20-1 to TRBJ2-3; possible D gene TRBD2, 5 bases. CDR1 and CDR2 from the germline V gene are DFQATT and SNEGSKA (reference sequence). CDR3 length: 13 amino acids. V shed 3 bases and J shed 1 base, with 8 bases lying between them. CDR3 residues: CSARPGGTDTQYF. CDR3 DNA sequence: TGCAGTGCTAGGCCCGGGGGCACAGATACGCAGTATTTT.

Turning to this clonotype: The junction differs from germline at one of its ends, possibly a read error. The genes are TRBV20-1 and TRBJ2-6; D uncertain. The CDR3 is 18 residues long. Per the germline V gene, CDR1 is DFQATT and CDR2 is SNEGSKA (reference sequence). The CDR3 here is CSARAPGYGYSGANVLTF. The CDR3 DNA reads as TGCAGTGCAAGAGCCCCAGGATATGGTTACTCTGGGGCCAACGTCCTGACTTTC.

The chain uses TRBV5-1 and TRBJ2-1; D is ambiguous. CDR3 length: 16 residues. V was pared by 4 bases and J by 0 bases, with 14 bases between. Germline lookup yields CDR1 SGHRS and CDR2 YFSETQ. The CDR3 spells CASSGGSTGSYNEQFF. In DNA form, the CDR3 reads TGCGCCAGCAGCGGCGGTAGTACGGGCTCCTACAATGAGCAGTTCTTC. The variable domain in full, completed from reference TRBV5-1 and TRBJ2-1, reads KAGVTQTPRYLIKTRGQQVTLSCSPISGHRSVSWYQQTPGQGLQFLFEYFSETQRNKGNFPGRFSGRQFSNSRSEMNVSTLELGDSALYLCASSGGSTGSYNEQFFGPGTRLTVL.

The rearrangement uses TRBV12-3 or TRBV12-4 and TRBJ2-5; a possible D gene is TRBD2 (6 bases). This CDR3 has 14 amino acids. V shed 7 bases and J shed 3 bases, with 15 bases lying between them. CDR3 coding DNA: TGTGCCAGCACACATAGCGGCCAAGAAGAGACCCAGTACTTC. This codes for CASTHSGQEETQYF.

The rearrangement links TRBV24-1 to TRBJ2-2, with 7 bases lining up with TRBD2. J lost 3 bases, V lost 4 bases, and 7 bases had no gene match. The CDR3 runs 16 residues. CDR1 is KGHDR, CDR2 SFDVKD, per germline. CDR3: CATSDPGRGDTGELFF. CDR3 nucleotides: TGTGCCACCAGTGACCCGGGACGGGGGGACACCGGGGAGCTGTTTTTT.

This clonotype was detected only a few times. The chain is built from TRBV20-1 and TRBJ2-3; D is possibly TRBD1 (7 bases). This CDR3 spans 15 amino acids. Germline V CDR1 and CDR2: DFQATT, SNEGSKA (reference sequence). V was cut by 3 bases and J by 6 bases, with 19 bases left in between. CDR3 coding DNA: TGCAGTGCTAGCGAATTTCAGGGGGGCAGGGATACGCAGTATTTT. Translating it yields CSASEFQGGRDTQYF.

The chain links TRBV2 to TRBJ2-7, with TRBD1 identical over 9 bases. This CDR3 spans 16 amino acids. CDR1 and CDR2 (germline): SNHLY, FYNNEI. The junction had 12 bases not matched to a gene; V was cut back by 6 bases and J by 3 bases. CDR3 in DNA: TGTGCCAGCAGAGCCCTTTCTGGACAGGGGAACTACGAGCAGTACTTC. Translation: CASRALSGQGNYEQYF. The full variable domain, rest sourced from reference TRBV2 and TRBJ2-7, is EPEVTQTPSHQVTQMGQEVILRCVPISNHLYFYWYRQILGQKVEFLVSFYNNEISEKSEIFDDQFSVERPDGSNFTLKIRSTKLEDSAMYFCASRALSGQGNYEQYFGPGTRLTVT.

The V and J genes are TRBV7-9 and TRBJ2-7; TRBD2 matches 9 bases. The V gene's germline CDR1 is SEHNR and CDR2 FQNEAQ (reference sequence). The CDR3 has 16 residues. V lost 5 bases, J lost 7 bases, and 15 bases stayed unmatched. CDR3 in DNA: TGTGCCAGCAGCCGACTATTAGCGGGAGACAGGAGGGAGCAGTACTTC. The encoded protein is CASSRLLAGDRREQYF. The full variable domain, completed using reference TRBV7-9 and TRBJ2-7, is DTGVSQNPRHKITKRGQNVTFRCDPISEHNRLYWYRQTLGQGPEFLTYFQNEAQLEKSRLLSDRFSAERPKGSFSTLEIQRTEQGDSAMYLCASSRLLAGDRREQYFGPGTRLTVT.

The chain carries TRBV4-1 and TRBJ2-7, with no clear D. Trimming took off 0 bases at V and 6 bases at J, with 15 bases between the two ends. Germline V gene lookup returns CDR1 MGHRA and CDR2 YSYEKL. This CDR3 is 15 amino acids long. This CDR3 is CASSQDPSAWGEQYF. In DNA form, the CDR3 reads TGCGCCAGCAGCCAAGATCCCTCAGCTTGGGGCGAGCAGTACTTC.

This clonotype was counted a few times. The CDR3 spells CSAPIGSGRAYNEQFF. As DNA, the CDR3 is TGCAGTGCGCCGATTGGAAGCGGGAGGGCCTACAATGAGCAGTTCTTC. V and J are TRBV20-1 and TRBJ2-1; TRBD2 aligns across 10 bases. The trim removed 6 bases at V and 2 bases at J, leaving 10 bases unmatched. The CDR3 totals 16 residues. Germline loops: CDR1 DFQATT, CDR2 SNEGSKA (reference sequence).